This T cell receptor beta chain was observed in a study of beta chain features in type 1 diabetes. Study-level points and caveats: Type 1 diabetes patients had TCRB CDR3s that were shorter (moderately but significantly so) in all four CD4+ subsets. A potential influence of HLA type upon TCRB rearrangement remained unresolved herein.

The sequenced template was cDNA made from the entire isolated RNA. TCRdb keeps only in-frame clones here, not all; method: immunoSEQ multiplex PCR. There are more than 300,000 clones in the sample; around 8.5% occur only once, and less than 1.2% lies in the top ten. CDR3 length: 16 amino acids. Germline V lookup: CDR1 SGHRS, CDR2 YFSETQ. Trimming at V came to 0 bases and at J to 4 bases, leaving 4 bases not matched to a gene. This clone was seen a handful of times. Its antigen is not known. Only one heparinised blood draw was taken per donor, and its volume averaged about 116 mL. Researchers reported sorting CD4+ naive, central memory, regulatory and stem cell-like memory cells via CD45RO/CCR7/CD25/CD127/CD95/CD27.

This sequence joins TRBV5-1 and TRBJ2-5; 12 nucleotides agree with TRBD1. The source is a man aged 30 to 39 with type 1 diabetes. Material for sequencing was central memory CD4+ T cells from blood. CDR3 DNA sequence: TGCGCCAGCAGCTTGGAAGGGACAGGGGGCCGAGAGACCCAGTACTTC. This sequence encodes CASSLEGTGGRETQYF.